This T cell receptor beta chain was recovered during a study of T cell responses to AZD1222 COVID-19 vaccine. Study-wide results and limits: Reportedly, nearly half of unique spike TCRs recognized epitopes outside B.1.351/B.1.1.7 mutations. After the peak T cell response, and only then, were repertoires sampled.

Only one count was recorded for this clone. As yet, its antigen is unknown. Sequencing was performed with immunoSEQ multiplex PCR; in TCRdb, only in-frame clones are kept and a portion is missing. The sample carries 70,000 to 85,000 clones, 70% to 90% recorded once. In germline, CDR1 is LNHDA, CDR2 SQIVND (reference sequence). The CDR3 has 15 residues. V lost 4 bases, J lost 0 bases, and 10 bases lay in between. The sequenced sample was peripheral blood, obtained on day 0 of AZD1222 vaccination. This clonotype was obtained from an adult in good health. The rearrangement uses TRBV19 and TRBJ2-1; D may be TRBD1 (6 bases). The CDR3 coding sequence is TGTGCCAGTAGTAGGACAGTAGACTCCTACAATGAGCAGTTCTTC. It is translated as CASSRTVDSYNEQFF.